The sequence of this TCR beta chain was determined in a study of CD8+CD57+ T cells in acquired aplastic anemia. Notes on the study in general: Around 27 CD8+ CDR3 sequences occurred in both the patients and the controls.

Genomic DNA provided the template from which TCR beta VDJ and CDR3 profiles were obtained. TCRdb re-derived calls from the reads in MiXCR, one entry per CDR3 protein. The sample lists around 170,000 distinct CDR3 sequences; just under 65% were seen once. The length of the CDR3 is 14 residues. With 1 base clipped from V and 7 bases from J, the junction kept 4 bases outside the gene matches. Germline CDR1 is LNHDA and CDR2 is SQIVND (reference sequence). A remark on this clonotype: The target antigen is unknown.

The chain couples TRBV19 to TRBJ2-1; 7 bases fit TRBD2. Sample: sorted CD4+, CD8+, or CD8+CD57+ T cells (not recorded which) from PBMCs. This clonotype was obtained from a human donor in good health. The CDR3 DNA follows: TGTGCCAGTAGTATAGGGCGGGAGATAAATGAGCAGTTCTTC. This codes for CASSIGREINEQFF.